This passage covers 17 T cell receptor beta chains from one sample sequenced in a study of blood T cell repertoires in COVID-19. The data were produced by immunoSEQ multiplex PCR, yet TCRdb's version contains in-frame clones alone and is incomplete. The sample lists 150,000 to 200,000 clones; roughly 87% were seen once. Sequencing input: peripheral blood. All receptors come from a woman between 55 and 75 years old with COVID-19, enrolled during active disease.

J is TRBJ2-3 and V is TRBV24-1; 8 bases map to TRBD2. Germline V lookup: CDR1 KGHDR, CDR2 SFDVKD. The J segment lost 2 bases and the V segment lost 5 bases, leaving 5 bases of the junction unmatched. The CDR3 extends over 15 amino acids. CDR3 amino acids: CATSAPAGATDTQYF. The CDR3 coding sequence is TGTGCCACCAGTGCTCCAGCGGGAGCCACAGATACGCAGTATTTT.

This clone was counted a few times. The J gene is TRBJ1-6, the V gene TRBV2; the match to TRBD1 covers 9 bases. CDR3 length: 14 amino acids. Per germline, CDR1 SNHLY and CDR2 FYNNEI. V lost 5 bases and J lost 8; bases outside the gene matches: 4. In DNA form, the CDR3 reads TGTGCCAGCAGTCCAAGACAGGGGGATTCACCCCTCCACTTT. This gives the protein CASSPRQGDSPLHF.

This clone was counted only a few times. The chain carries TRBV2 and TRBJ2-7; possible D gene TRBD1, 6 bases. With 3 bases removed from V and 1 base from J, the gap between germline ends came to 10 bases. The CDR3 totals 14 residues. Germline CDR1 SNHLY, CDR2 FYNNEI. The CDR3 region is CASSDGGLSYEQYF. DNA of the CDR3: TGTGCCAGCAGTGATGGGGGCCTTTCCTACGAGCAGTACTTC.

Worth noting for this clone: The same CDR3 can be traced to other DNA sequences in this sample. J is TRBJ1-3 and V is TRBV9; D unresolved. Trimming removed 0 bases at V and 2 bases at J, with 6 bases between. CDR1 is SGDLS, CDR2 YYNGEE, per germline. The CDR3 is made up of 14 amino acids. In DNA form, the CDR3 reads TGTGCCAGCAGCGTAGGAACAGCTGGAAACACCATATATTTT. Protein sequence: CASSVGTAGNTIYF.

This clone has more than one count but fewer than ten. This chain uses TRBV27 with TRBJ1-2; D not resolved. Per the germline V gene, CDR1 is MNHEY and CDR2 is SMNVEV (reference sequence). Trimming removed 5 bases at V and 6 bases at J, with 19 bases between. The CDR3 contains 15 residues. CDR3 sequence reads: CASSPTVRGEDGYTF. CDR3 DNA sequence: TGTGCCAGCAGTCCCACTGTGAGAGGCGAGGATGGCTACACCTTC.

In the case of this clone: It is unclear where the CDR3 begins or ends on the DNA, so no DNA is shown, and the CDR3 is as TCRdb lists it. CDR3: CASSILGPDTQYF. The rearrangement links TRBV7-3 to TRBJ2-3; TRBD1 reflects the table's D call only, with no check against the DNA. The V gene's germline CDR1 is SGHTA and CDR2 FQGTGA. Counting both end residues, the CDR3 totals 13 amino acids.

The chain has TRBV27 and TRBJ1-3; maybe TRBD1 (6 bases). Germline lookup yields CDR1 MNHEY and CDR2 SMNVEV (reference sequence). The V and J ends lost 8 bases and 3 bases respectively, with 11 bases between them. The CDR3 spans 13 residues. CDR3 sequence reads: CASAGAIGNTIYF. The CDR3, as DNA: TGTGCCAGCGCGGGGGCGATTGGAAACACCATATATTTT.

CDR3 protein: CASSRGTSGRYEQYF. Written as DNA, the CDR3 is TGTGCCAGCAGCCGTGGGACTAGCGGGCGCTACGAGCAGTACTTC. The V gene is TRBV6-5, the J gene TRBJ2-7; 12 bases map to TRBD2. Per the germline V gene, CDR1 is MNHEY and CDR2 is SVGAGI. V was clipped by 6 bases and J by 3 bases; unmatched bases: 6. The CDR3 consists of 15 residues.

The V and J genes are TRBV7-9 and TRBJ1-5; tentatively, D is TRBD1 (6 bases). Germline lookup yields CDR1 SEHNR and CDR2 FQNEAQ (reference sequence). Deletions cut 5 bases from V and 0 bases from J, with 17 bases between. The CDR3 is 17 residues long. CDR3 sequence: CASSPVGGAYSNQPQHF. The CDR3 DNA reads TGTGCCAGCAGCCCGGTCGGGGGGGCTTATAGCAATCAGCCCCAGCATTTT.

The V call is TRBV5-1, the J call TRBJ1-3; 7 bases are a match to TRBD1. Per germline, CDR1 SGHRS and CDR2 YFSETQ. The CDR3 is made up of 15 amino acids. The V gene end was trimmed by 4 bases and the J gene end by 0 bases; junction bases not matched to a gene: 4. This CDR3 reads CASSRGQSSGNTIYF. The CDR3 bases are TGCGCCAGCAGCCGGGGACAGAGCTCTGGAAACACCATATATTTT. The whole variable domain, remainder taken from reference TRBV5-1 and TRBJ1-3, is KAGVTQTPRYLIKTRGQQVTLSCSPISGHRSVSWYQQTPGQGLQFLFEYFSETQRNKGNFPGRFSGRQFSNSRSEMNVSTLELGDSALYLCASSRGQSSGNTIYFGEGSWLTVV.

This sequence joins TRBV11-2 and TRBJ2-3; 9 nucleotides agree with TRBD2. This CDR3 contains 15 residues. CDR1 is SGHAT, CDR2 FQNNGV, per germline. Trimming at V came to 1 base and at J to 6 bases, leaving 5 bases not matched to a gene. CDR3 residues: CASSLGSGSKDTQYF. CDR3 in DNA: TGTGCCAGCAGCTTAGGTAGCGGGAGTAAGGATACGCAGTATTTT.

This chain joins TRBV6-1 and TRBJ2-2; possible D gene TRBD1, 6 bases. CDR3 length: 15 residues. Looked up from germline, CDR1 is MNHNS and CDR2 is SASEGT. V lost 3 bases, J lost 3 bases, and 11 bases lay in between. CDR3 region: CASSETGSHTGELFF. The CDR3 nucleotides read TGTGCCAGCAGTGAGACAGGATCGCACACCGGGGAGCTGTTTTTT.

The table lists this clone with a count of one. This chain joins TRBV4-3 and TRBJ2-2; D is perhaps TRBD2 (6 bases). The CDR3 totals 15 residues. V lost 7 bases to trimming and J lost 4 bases, with 16 bases between them. Germline-derived CDR1 and CDR2 are LGHNA and YSLEER. The CDR3 spells CASNHGGWSTGELFF. The CDR3 region has the DNA TGCGCCAGCAACCACGGGGGTTGGAGCACCGGGGAGCTGTTTTTT.

This chain uses TRBV7-2 with TRBJ2-7; 13 nucleotides align to TRBD2. The CDR3 is 14 amino acids. Looked up from germline, CDR1 is SGHTA and CDR2 is FQGNSA. With V trimmed by 5 bases and J by 4 bases, 2 bases remained unmatched. The CDR3 bases are TGTGCCAGCAGCAGGACTAGCGGGAGTTACGAGCAGTACTTC. As protein: CASSRTSGSYEQYF.

The chain recombines TRBV4-1 with TRBJ1-6, with D unresolved. CDR1 is MGHRA, CDR2 YSYEKL, per germline. This CDR3 has 13 residues. Trimming removed 0 bases at V and 8 bases at J, with 5 bases between. The CDR3 bases are TGCGCCAGCAGCCAAGATGAGTATTCACCCCTCCACTTT. Translating it yields CASSQDEYSPLHF.

This clone was picked up one time. V is TRBV7-3 and J is TRBJ2-7; tentative D call: TRBD2 (5 bases). Trimming cost V 4 bases and J 1 base, with 8 bases left between them. From germline, CDR1 is SGHTA and CDR2 FQGTGA. This CDR3 spans 13 amino acids. The CDR3 loop reads CASSSGWSYEQYF. As DNA, the CDR3 is TGTGCCAGCAGCTCGGGATGGTCCTACGAGCAGTACTTC.

The CDR3 nucleotides are TGTGCCAGCAGCTTAGATCCTCCCATAGCGGGGGTCCGCACAGATACGCAGTATTTT. Protein: CASSLDPPIAGVRTDTQYF. This chain joins TRBV11-2 and TRBJ2-3; 9 bases align to TRBD2. The germline CDR1 and CDR2 sequences are SGHAT and FQNNGV. The CDR3 length is 19 residues. Trimming at V came to 0 bases and at J to 1 base, leaving 11 bases not matched to a gene. The complete variable domain, with remaining parts taken from reference TRBV11-2 and TRBJ2-3, reads EAGVAQSPRYKIIEKRQSVAFWCNPISGHATLYWYQQILGQGPKLLIQFQNNGVVDDSQLPKDRFSAERLKGVDSTLKIQPAKLEDSAVYLCASSLDPPIAGVRTDTQYFGPGTRLTVL.